The TCR beta chain described here comes from a study of long-term antiretroviral therapy in people with HIV (dated 2022 in TCRdb). In the study overall: The earliest samples were collected approximately a decade before the 2015 WHO recommendation for immediate ART, a period when ART was typically delayed until CD4 counts fell. Whether ART initiation and durable HIV suppression were associated with changes in peripheral blood TRB repertoire composition and diversity was tested in a retrospective serial study. A total of approximately 200 cryopreserved PBMC samples came from a few dozen adults with confirmed HIV infection and were collected serially over a mean of roughly 6 years (range 1-12). Of the approximately 30 participants with HIV, about a dozen were female. No cross-contamination during QIAcube processing was seen in test extractions of a monoclonal T-cell line run alongside 30 to 35 polyclonal samples.

Turning to this clone: This receptor's antigen is unknown. There are no base qualities to consult, and no much larger clone falls within one base.

Participants were included only if at least one PBMC sample before ART initiation and at least two post-ART samples were available. Treatment was received in the United States of America by all participants with HIV. Before DNA extraction, cryopreserved samples of roughly 0.95-10 million PBMC were thawed and washed. At the time of the earliest PBMC sample for each participant with HIV, ages ranged from about 23 to 60 years. Per participant, PBMC samples came from 1-4 timepoints prior to ART initiation and 2-8 timepoints following ART initiation, for a median of 7 samples. Serial HIV viral load, CD4+ T-cell count, ART history and demographic data were obtained for every participant. Genomic DNA was extracted from unsorted PBMC with a Qiagen kit on a QIAcube, with processing performed in batches of 12 samples. Trimming removed 2 bases from V and 12 bases from J, leaving 14 bases between the germline ends. From cysteine to phenylalanine, the CDR3 is 13 amino acids long. The only DNA kept is the CDR3, 39 bases in frame from the first base. As encoded in the germline V gene, CDR1 is MDHEN while CDR2 is SYDVKM.

Here is what the overall study found, with its caveats: No data were available on ART adherence, viral resistance or therapy changes, limiting inferences about post-ART repertoire changes. Since PBMC availability was limited, sequencing covered only the TCR beta chain, with no alpha chain pairing. Because cell numbers in pre-ART samples were limited, unsorted PBMC were profiled instead of sorted CD4+ and CD8+ T cells. The samples span the years 2004 to 2017, and the ART regimens used at that time may not be as effective as current regimens. Starting ART was linked to a significant rise in TRB diversity, yet even after long-term ART the diversity remained significantly lower than in transplant donor controls. Compared with controls, HIV repertoires had narrower CDR3 length ranges, and the network structure pointed to an antigen-experienced repertoire that shifted only slightly toward naive after ART. The repertoire was dominated across all time points by expanded TRB clones identified before ART initiation, although this dominance was seen to fluctuate and to decrease in many PLHIV after ART.

The immunoSEQ hsTCRB v3.0 assay was used at survey level resolution to sequence the TRB variable region. The targeted TRB sequencing depth was about 35,000-55,000 T-cell genomes per sample. Pooled TRB libraries were sequenced on an Illumina MiSeq with a v3 150-cycle kit. Regarding the original processing steps: Repertoire analysis was run in R within a reproducible Nextflow workflow that covered QC, data transformation and analysis. Custom analyses were implemented in LymphoSeq2, an R package for AIRR-Seq data exploration. A few samples that yielded fewer than 5000 total TRB sequences were excluded, so that 200 or so HIV repertoires were analyzed. Among the approximately 190 HIV repertoires that were kept, around 59 were collected before ART initiation and around 130 were collected after ART initiation. Repertoires were downsampled to 5000 TRB nucleotide sequences, and summary statistics were averaged over 100 downsampling iterations. The analysis kept only TRB sequences whose CDR3 regions were at least seven amino acids long. A Shannon entropy-derived clonality score and the Gini coefficient were used to measure diversity. In repertoire networks, the top 5000 CDR3 amino acid sequences were linked whenever an edit distance of one separated two sequences. Antigen specificity groups and MHC restriction were predicted for TRB CDR3 amino acid sequences with GLIPH2. Known CMV, EBV, HIV or tissue antigen associations were flagged by matching CDR3 amino acid sequences against VDJdb and McPAS-TCR. Pre-ART, post-ART and control groups were compared with Wilcoxon signed-rank tests and Holm-Bonferroni correction. Held by TCRdb, this immuneACCESS table contains in-frame sequences only and omits some clones. Under half of the omission traces to an unresolved V gene where checked; the cause of the rest is unknown. Clonal size and the V and J genes are those of that table, whereas D and trimming came from the DNA. The sample includes 35,000 to 45,000 clones, with 75% to 85% observed a single time. Roughly 5.8% of the sample belongs to the ten largest clones.

This sample comprised unsorted PBMCs, obtained 3.4 years after starting antiretroviral therapy. The V and J genes are TRBV28 and TRBJ2-1, and perhaps TRBD2 as D gene, on 5 matching bases. This clonotype was sampled from a man aged 25-45 years with HIV. The CDR3: CASSLPPSEAQFF. The nucleotide sequence is given as TGTGCCAGCAGTTTACCCCCGTCGGAGGCGCAGTTCTTC.